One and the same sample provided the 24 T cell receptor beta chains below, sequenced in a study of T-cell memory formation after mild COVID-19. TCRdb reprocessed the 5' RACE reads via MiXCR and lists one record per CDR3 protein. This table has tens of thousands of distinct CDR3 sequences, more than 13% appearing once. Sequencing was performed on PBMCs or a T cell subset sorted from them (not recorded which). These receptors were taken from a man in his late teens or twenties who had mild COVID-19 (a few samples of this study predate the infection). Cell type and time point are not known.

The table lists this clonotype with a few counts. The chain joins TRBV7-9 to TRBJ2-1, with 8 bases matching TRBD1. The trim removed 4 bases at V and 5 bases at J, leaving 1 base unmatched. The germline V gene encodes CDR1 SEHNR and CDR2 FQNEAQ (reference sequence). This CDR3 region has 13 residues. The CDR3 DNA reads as TGTGCCAGCAGCTGGGACAGGCACAATGAGCAGTTCTTC. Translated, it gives CASSWDRHNEQFF.

The CDR3 sequence: CASSMGGQGVNQPQHF. The CDR3 coding sequence is TGTGCCAGTAGTATGGGGGGACAGGGGGTCAATCAGCCCCAGCATTTT. The V gene is TRBV19, the J gene TRBJ1-5; 11 positions agree with TRBD1. V shed 3 bases and J 3 bases; nucleotides not matched to a gene: 4. The V gene's germline CDR1 is LNHDA and CDR2 SQIVND (reference sequence). This CDR3 region has 16 residues.

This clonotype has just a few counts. The CDR3, as DNA: TGTGCCAGCAGCTATGGACCGGGCGAGCCCCAGCATTTT. Its protein is CASSYGPGEPQHF. The chain combines TRBV12-3 or TRBV12-4 with TRBJ1-5; D remains unclear. This CDR3 spans 13 amino acids. V lost 6 bases and J 8 bases, leaving 14 bases between the germline ends.

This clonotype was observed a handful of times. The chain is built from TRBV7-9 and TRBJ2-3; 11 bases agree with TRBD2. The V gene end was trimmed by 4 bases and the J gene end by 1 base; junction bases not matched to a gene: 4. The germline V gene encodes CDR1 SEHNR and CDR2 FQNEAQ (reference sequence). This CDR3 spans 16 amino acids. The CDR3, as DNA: TGTGCCAGCAGCTCCTGGGGACTAGCGGGCACAGATACGCAGTATTTT. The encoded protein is CASSSWGLAGTDTQYF.

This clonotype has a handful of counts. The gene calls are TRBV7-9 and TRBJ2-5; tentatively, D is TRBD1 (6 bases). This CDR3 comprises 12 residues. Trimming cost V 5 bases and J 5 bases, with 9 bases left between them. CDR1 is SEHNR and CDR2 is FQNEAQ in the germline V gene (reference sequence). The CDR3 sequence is CASSRRGETQYF. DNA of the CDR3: TGTGCCAGCAGCAGAAGGGGGGAGACCCAGTACTTC.

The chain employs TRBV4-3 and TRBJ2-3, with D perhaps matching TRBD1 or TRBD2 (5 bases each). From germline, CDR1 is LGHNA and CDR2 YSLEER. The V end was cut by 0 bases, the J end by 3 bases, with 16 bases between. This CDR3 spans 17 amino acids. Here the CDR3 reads CASSQDPPGARTDTQYF. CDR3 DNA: TGCGCCAGCAGCCAAGACCCCCCCGGGGCGCGGACAGATACGCAGTATTTT.

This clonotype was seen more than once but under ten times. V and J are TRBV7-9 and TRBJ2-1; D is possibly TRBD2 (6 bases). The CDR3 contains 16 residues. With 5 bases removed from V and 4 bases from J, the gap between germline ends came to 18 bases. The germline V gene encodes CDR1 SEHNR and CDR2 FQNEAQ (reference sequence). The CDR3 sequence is CASSPGTGKEYNEQFF. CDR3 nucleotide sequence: TGTGCCAGCAGCCCGGGGACTGGCAAAGAATACAATGAGCAGTTCTTC.

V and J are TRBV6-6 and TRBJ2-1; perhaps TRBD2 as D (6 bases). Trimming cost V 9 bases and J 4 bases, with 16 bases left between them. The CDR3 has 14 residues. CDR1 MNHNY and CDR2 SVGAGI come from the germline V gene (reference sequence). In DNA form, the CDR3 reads TGTGCCAGTGACCTGGCGGGGACTTACAATGAGCAGTTCTTC. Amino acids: CASDLAGTYNEQFF.

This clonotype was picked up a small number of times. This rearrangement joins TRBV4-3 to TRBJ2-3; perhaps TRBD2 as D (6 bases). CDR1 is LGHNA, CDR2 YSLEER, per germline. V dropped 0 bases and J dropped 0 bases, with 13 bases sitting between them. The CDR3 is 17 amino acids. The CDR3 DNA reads TGCGCCAGCAGCCAAGATGTTGCGGGGCGAAGCACAGATACGCAGTATTTT. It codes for CASSQDVAGRSTDTQYF.

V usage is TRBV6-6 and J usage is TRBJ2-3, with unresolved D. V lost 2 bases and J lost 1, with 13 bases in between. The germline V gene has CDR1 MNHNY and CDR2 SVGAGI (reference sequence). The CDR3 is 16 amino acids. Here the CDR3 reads CASSYAATKRTDTQYF. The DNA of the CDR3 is TGTGCCAGCAGTTACGCGGCGACGAAGCGCACAGATACGCAGTATTTT.

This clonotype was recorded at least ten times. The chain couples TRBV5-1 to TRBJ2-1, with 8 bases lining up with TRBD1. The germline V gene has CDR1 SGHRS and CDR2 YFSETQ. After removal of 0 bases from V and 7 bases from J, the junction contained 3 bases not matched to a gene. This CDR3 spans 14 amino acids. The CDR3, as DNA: TGCGCCAGCAGCTTGGGACAGGGGACGAATGAGCAGTTCTTC. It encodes CASSLGQGTNEQFF.

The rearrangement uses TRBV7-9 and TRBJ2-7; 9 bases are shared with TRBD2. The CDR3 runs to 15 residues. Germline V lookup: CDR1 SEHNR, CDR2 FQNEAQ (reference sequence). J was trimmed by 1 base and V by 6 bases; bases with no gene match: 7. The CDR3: CASSELSGGSYEQYF. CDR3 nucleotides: TGTGCCAGCAGTGAGCTGAGCGGGGGGTCCTACGAGCAGTACTTC.

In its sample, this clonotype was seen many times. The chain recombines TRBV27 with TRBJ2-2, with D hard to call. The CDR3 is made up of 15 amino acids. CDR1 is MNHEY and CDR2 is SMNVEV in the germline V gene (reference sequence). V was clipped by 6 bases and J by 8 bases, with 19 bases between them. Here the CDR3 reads CASSPRRAHVGELFF. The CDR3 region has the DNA TGTGCCAGCAGCCCAAGACGGGCGCACGTGGGGGAGCTGTTTTTT.

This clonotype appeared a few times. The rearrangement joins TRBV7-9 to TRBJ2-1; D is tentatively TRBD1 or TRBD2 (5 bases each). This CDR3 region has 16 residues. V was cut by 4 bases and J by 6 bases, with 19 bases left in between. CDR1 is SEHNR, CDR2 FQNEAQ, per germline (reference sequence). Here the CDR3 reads CASSSNRDATPNEQFF. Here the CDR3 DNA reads TGTGCCAGCAGCTCTAACCGGGACGCCACCCCCAATGAGCAGTTCTTC. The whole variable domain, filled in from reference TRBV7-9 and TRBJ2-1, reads DTGVSQNPRHKITKRGQNVTFRCDPISEHNRLYWYRQTLGQGPEFLTYFQNEAQLEKSRLLSDRFSAERPKGSFSTLEIQRTEQGDSAMYLCASSSNRDATPNEQFFGPGTRLTVL.

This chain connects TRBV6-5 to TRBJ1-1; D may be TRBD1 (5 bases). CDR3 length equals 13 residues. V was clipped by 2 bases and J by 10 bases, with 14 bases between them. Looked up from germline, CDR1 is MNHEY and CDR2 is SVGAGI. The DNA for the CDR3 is TGTGCCAGCAGTTACGACCAGGGCAGAATAGCTTTCTTT. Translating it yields CASSYDQGRIAFF.

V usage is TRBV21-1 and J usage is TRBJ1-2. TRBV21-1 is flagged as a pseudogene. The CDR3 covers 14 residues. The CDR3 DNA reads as TGTGCCAGCATAGATGAAGGATCTCCCTATGGCTACACCTTC. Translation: CASIDEGSPYGYTF.

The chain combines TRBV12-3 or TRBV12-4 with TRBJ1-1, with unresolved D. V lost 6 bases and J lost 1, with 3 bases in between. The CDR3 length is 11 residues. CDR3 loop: CASRENTEAFF. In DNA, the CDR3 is TGTGCCAGCAGGGAGAACACTGAAGCTTTCTTT.

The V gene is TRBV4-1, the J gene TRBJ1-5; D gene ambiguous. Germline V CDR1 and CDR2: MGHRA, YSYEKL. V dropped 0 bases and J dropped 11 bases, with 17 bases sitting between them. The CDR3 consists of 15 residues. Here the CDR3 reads CASSQDPTPLQAQHF. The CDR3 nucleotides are TGCGCCAGCAGCCAAGACCCGACACCTCTCCAGGCCCAGCATTTT.

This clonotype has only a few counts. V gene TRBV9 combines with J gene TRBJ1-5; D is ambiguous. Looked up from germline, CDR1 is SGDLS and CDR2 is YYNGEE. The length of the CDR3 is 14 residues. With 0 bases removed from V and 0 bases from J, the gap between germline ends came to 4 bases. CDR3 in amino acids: CASSVGPSNQPQHF. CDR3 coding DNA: TGTGCCAGCAGCGTAGGCCCTAGCAATCAGCCCCAGCATTTT.

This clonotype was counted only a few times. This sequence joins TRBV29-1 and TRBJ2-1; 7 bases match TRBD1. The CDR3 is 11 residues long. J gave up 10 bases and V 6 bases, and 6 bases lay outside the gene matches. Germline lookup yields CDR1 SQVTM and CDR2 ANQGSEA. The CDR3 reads CSVRDREEQFF. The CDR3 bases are TGCAGCGTGCGAGACAGGGAAGAGCAGTTCTTC.

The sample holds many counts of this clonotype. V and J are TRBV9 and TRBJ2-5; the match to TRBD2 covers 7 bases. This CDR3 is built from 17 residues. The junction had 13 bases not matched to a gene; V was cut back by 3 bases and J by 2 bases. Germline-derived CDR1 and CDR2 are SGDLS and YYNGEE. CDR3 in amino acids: CASSGDPLAGGQETQYF. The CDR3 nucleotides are TGTGCCAGCAGCGGGGATCCACTAGCCGGGGGGCAAGAGACCCAGTACTTC.

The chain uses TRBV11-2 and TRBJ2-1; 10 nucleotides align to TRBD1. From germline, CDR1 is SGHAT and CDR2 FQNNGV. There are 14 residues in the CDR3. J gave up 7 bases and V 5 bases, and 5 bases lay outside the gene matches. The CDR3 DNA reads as TGTGCCAGCAGCCCAGGACAGGGGGGGAATGAGCAGTTCTTC. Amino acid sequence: CASSPGQGGNEQFF. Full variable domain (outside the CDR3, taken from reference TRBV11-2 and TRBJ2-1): EAGVAQSPRYKIIEKRQSVAFWCNPISGHATLYWYQQILGQGPKLLIQFQNNGVVDDSQLPKDRFSAERLKGVDSTLKIQPAKLEDSAVYLCASSPGQGGNEQFFGPGTRLTVL.

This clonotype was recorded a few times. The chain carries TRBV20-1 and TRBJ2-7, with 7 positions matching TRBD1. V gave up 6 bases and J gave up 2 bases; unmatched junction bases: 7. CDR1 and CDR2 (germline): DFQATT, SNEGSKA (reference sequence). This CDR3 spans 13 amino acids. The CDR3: CSASRDSTYEQYV. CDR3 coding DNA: TGCAGTGCAAGCCGGGACAGCACCTACGAGCAGTACGTC.

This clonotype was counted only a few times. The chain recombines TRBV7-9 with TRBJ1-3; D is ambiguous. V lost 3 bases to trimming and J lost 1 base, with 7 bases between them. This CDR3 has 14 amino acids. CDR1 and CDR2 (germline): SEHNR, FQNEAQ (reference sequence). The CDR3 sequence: CASSFWRSGNTIYF. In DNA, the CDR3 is TGTGCCAGCAGCTTCTGGAGGTCTGGAAACACCATATATTTT.